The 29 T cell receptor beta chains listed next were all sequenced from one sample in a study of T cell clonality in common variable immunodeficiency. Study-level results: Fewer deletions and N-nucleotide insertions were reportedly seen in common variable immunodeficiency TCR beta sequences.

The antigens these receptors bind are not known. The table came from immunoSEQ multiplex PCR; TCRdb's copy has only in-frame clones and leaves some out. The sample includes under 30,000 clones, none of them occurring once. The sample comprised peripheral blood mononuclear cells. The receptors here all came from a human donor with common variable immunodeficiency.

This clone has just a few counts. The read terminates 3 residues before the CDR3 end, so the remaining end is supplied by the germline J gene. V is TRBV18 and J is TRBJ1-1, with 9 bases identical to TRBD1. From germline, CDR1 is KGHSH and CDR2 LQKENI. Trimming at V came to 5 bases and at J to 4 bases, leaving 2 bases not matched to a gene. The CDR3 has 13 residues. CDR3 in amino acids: CASSTTGGTEAFF. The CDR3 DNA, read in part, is TGTGCCAGCTCAACGACAGGGGGCACTGAA.

The covered CDR3 bases are TGTGCCCTAAGTGAGTGGACAGGGTCCTACGAG. Protein sequence: CALSEWTGSYE. The whole CDR3 region reads CALSEWTGSYEQYF. The V gene is TRBV2, the J gene TRBJ2-7, with 8 bases identical to TRBD1. The sequenced fragment ends 3 residues before the CDR3 boundary, so the rest is inferred from the germline J gene. Germline CDR1 is SNHLY and CDR2 is FYNNEI. The CDR3 has 14 amino acids. The junction had 10 bases not matched to a gene; V was cut back by 11 bases and J by 1 base.

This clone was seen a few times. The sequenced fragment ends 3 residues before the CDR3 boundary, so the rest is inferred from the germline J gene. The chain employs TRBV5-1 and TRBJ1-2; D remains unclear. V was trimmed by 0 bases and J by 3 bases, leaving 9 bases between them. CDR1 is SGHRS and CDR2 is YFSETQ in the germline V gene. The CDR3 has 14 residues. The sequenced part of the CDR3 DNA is TGCGCCAGCAGCTTGGACACGACATACTATGGC. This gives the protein CASSLDTTYYG. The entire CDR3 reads CASSLDTTYYGYTF.

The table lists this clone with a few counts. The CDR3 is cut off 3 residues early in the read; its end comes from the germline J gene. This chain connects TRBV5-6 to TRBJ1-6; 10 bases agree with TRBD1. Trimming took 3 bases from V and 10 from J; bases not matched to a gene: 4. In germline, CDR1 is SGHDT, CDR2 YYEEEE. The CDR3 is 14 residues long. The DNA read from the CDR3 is TGTGCCAGCAGCTCCGGACAGGGGGAATCACCC. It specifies CASSSGQGESP. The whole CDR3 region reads CASSSGQGESPLHF.

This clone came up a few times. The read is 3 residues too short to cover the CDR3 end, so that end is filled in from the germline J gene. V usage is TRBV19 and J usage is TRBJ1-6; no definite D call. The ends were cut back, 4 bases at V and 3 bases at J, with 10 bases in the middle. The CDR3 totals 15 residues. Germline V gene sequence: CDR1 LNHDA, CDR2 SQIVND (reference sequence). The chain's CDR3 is CASSTDGVYNSPLHF. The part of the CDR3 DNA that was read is TGTGCCAGTAGTACCGACGGGGTCTATAATTCACCC.

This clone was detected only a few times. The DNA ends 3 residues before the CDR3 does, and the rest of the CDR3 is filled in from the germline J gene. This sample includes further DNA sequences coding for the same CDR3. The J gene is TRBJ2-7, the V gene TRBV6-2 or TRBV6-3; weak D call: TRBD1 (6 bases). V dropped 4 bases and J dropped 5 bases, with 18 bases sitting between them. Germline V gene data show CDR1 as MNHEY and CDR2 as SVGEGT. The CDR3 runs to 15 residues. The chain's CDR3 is CASSFSFGQGHEQYF. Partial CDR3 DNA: TGTGCCAGCAGTTTTTCTTTCGGGCAGGGGCACGAG.

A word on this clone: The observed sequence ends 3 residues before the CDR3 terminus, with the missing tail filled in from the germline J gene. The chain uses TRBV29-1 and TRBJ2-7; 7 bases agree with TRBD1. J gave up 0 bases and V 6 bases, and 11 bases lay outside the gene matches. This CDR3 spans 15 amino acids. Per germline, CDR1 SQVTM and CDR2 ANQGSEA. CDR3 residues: CSVGVSGQTSYEQYF. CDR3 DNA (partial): TGCAGCGTAGGAGTTTCGGGACAGACCTCCTACGAG.

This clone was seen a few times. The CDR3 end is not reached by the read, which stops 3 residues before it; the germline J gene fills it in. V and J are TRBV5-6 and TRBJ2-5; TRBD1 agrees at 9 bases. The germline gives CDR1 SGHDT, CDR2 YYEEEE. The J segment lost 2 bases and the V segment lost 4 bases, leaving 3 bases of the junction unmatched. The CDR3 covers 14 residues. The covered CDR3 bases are TGTGCCAGCAGCCGAGGACAGGGGCAAGAGACC. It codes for CASSRGQGQET. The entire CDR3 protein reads CASSRGQGQETQYF.

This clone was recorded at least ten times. The CDR3 bases that were read are TGTGCCAGCTCAGCGAGAGGGGGCTACAATAATTCACCC. It translates to CASSARGGYNNSP. The complete CDR3 sequence is CASSARGGYNNSPLHF. The chain links TRBV18 to TRBJ1-6, with TRBD1 matching over 7 bases. The sequence runs out 3 residues before the end of the CDR3; the remainder is reconstructed from the germline J gene. This CDR3 contains 16 residues. Germline V gene lookup returns CDR1 KGHSH and CDR2 LQKENI. V shed 5 bases and J 5 bases; nucleotides not matched to a gene: 9.

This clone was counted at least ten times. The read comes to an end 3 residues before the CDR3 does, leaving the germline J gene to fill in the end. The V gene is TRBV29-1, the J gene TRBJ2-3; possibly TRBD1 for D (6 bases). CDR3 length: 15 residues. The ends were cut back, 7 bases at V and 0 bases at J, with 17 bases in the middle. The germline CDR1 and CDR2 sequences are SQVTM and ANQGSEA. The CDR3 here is CSARGPTTSTDTQYF. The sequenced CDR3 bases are TGCAGCGCCAGGGGTCCTACTACGAGCACAGATACG.

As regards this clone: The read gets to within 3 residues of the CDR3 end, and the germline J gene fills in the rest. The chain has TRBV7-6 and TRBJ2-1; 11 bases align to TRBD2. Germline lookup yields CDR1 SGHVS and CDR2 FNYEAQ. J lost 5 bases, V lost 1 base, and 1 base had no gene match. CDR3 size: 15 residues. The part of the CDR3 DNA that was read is TGTGCCAGCAGCTTAGGACTAGCGGGAAACAATGAG. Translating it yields CASSLGLAGNNE. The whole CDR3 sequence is CASSLGLAGNNEQFF.

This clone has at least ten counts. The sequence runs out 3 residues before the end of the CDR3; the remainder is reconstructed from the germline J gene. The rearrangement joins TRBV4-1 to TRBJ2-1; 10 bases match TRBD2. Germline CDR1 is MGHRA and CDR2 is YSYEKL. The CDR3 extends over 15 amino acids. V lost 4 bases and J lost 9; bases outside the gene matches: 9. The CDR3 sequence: CASSRGLAFGSEQFF. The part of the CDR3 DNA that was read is TGCGCCAGCAGCCGGGGACTAGCGTTTGGAAGTGAG.

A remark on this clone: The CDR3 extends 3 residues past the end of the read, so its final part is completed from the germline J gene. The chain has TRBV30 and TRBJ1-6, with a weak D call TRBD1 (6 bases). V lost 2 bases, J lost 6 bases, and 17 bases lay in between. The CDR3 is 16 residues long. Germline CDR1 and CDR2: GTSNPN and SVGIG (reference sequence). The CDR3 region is CAWSPLGAAVNSPLHF. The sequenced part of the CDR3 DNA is TGTGCCTGGAGTCCCCTGGGGGCGGCAGTTAATTCACCC.

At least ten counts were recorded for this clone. The CDR3 reads CASGGDSQETQYF. The CDR3 bases that were read are TGTGCCAGCGGAGGGGACTCTCAAGAGACC. This chain connects TRBV6-2 or TRBV6-3 to TRBJ2-5; maybe TRBD2 (6 bases). The DNA ends 3 residues before the CDR3 does, and the rest of the CDR3 is filled in from the germline J gene. The V gene's germline CDR1 is MNHEY and CDR2 SVGEGT. Trimming left V 8 bases short and J 2 bases short, with 12 bases between. This CDR3 is built from 13 residues.

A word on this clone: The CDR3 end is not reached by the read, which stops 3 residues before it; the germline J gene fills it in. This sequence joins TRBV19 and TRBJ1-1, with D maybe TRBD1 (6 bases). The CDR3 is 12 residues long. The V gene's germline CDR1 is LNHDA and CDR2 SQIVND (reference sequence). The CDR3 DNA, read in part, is TGTGCCAGTAGTCAACACAGGGAGGAG. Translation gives CASSQHREE. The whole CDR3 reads CASSQHREEAFF.

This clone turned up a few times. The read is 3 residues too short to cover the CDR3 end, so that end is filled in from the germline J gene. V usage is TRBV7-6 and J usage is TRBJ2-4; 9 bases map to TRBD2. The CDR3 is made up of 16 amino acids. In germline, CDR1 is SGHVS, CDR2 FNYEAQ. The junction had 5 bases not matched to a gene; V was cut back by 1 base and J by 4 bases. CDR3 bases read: TGTGCCAGCAGCTTAGGGGAAGGACTAGCGAAAAACATT. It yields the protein CASSLGEGLAKNI. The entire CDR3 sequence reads CASSLGEGLAKNIQYF.

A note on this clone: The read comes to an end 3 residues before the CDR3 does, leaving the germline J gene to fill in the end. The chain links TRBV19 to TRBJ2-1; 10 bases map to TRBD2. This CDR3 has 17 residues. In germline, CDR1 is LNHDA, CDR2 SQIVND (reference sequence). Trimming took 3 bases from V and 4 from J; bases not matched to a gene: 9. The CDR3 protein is CASSIPLGTSVYNEQFF. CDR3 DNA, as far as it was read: TGTGCCAGTAGTATCCCTCTCGGGACTAGCGTTTACAATGAG.

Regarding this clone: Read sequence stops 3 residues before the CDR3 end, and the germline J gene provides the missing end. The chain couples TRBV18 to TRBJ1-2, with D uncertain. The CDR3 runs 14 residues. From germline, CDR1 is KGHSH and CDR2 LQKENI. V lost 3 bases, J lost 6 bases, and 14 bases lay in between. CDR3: CASSPSLSPHGYTF. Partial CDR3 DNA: TGTGCCAGCTCACCGTCCTTATCCCCCCATGGC. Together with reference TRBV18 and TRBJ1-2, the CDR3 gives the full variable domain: NAGVMQNPRHLVRRRGQEARLRCSPMKGHSHVYWYRQLPEEGLKFMVYLQKENIIDESGMPKERFSAEFPKEGPSILRIQQVVRGDSAAYFCASSPSLSPHGYTFGSGTRLTVV.

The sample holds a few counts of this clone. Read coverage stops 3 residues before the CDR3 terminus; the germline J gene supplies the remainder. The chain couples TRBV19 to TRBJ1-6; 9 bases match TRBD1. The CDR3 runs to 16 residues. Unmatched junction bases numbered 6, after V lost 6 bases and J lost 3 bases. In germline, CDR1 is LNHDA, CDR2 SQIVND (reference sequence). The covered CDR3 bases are TGTGCCAGTAGCCACCGGGACAGGGTCTATAATTCACCC. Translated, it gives CASSHRDRVYNSP. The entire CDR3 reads CASSHRDRVYNSPLHF.

The DNA read from the CDR3 is TGTGCCAGCAGCTCAGGGGGCGCGAACAGTGGC. Translating it yields CASSSGGANSG. Given in full, the CDR3 is CASSSGGANSGYTF. V is TRBV7-2 and J is TRBJ1-2; 8 bases line up with TRBD1. The read ends 3 residues early relative to the CDR3; the germline J gene fills the gap. The CDR3 runs to 14 residues. Germline V lookup: CDR1 SGHTA, CDR2 FQGNSA. The ends lost 4 bases at V and 7 bases at J; junction bases unmatched: 8. Filled out from reference TRBV7-2 and TRBJ1-2, the complete variable domain reads GAGVSQSPSNKVTEKGKDVELRCDPISGHTALYWYRQSLGQGLEFLIYFQGNSAPDKSGLPSDRFSAERTGGSVSTLTIQRTQQEDSAVYLCASSSGGANSGYTFGSGTRLTVV.

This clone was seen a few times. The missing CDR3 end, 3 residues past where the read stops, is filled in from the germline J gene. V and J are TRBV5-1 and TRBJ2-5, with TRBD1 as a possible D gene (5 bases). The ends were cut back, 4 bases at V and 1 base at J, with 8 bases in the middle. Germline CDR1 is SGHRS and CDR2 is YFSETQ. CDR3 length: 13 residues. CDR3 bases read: TGCGCCAGCAGCCCGGACATCCAAGAGACC. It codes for CASSPDIQET. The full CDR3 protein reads CASSPDIQETQYF.

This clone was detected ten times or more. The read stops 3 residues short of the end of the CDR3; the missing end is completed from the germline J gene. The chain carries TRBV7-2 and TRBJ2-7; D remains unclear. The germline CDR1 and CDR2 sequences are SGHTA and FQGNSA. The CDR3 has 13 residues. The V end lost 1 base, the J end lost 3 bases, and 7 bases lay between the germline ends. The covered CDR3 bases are TGTGCCAGCAGCTTAGGGGCAGGCTACGAG. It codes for CASSLGAGYE. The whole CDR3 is CASSLGAGYEQYF.

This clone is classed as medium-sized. CDR3 sequence reads: CASSLTGGVLTGELFF. The sequenced CDR3 bases are TGCGCCAGCAGCTTAACAGGGGGTGTCCTCACCGGGGAG. The rearrangement links TRBV5-1 to TRBJ2-2; 8 bases are shared with TRBD1. The observed sequence ends 3 residues before the CDR3 terminus, with the missing tail filled in from the germline J gene. From germline, CDR1 is SGHRS and CDR2 YFSETQ. J lost 4 bases, V lost 2 bases, and 7 bases had no gene match. The length of the CDR3 is 16 residues.

CDR3 bases read: TGTGCCTGGAGTGTTCCAAGCGGGGGGGGTTCCTACAATGAG. Its protein is CAWSVPSGGGSYNE. The full-length CDR3 reads as CAWSVPSGGGSYNEQFF. The rearrangement uses TRBV30 and TRBJ2-1; 10 positions agree with TRBD2. The read ends 3 residues shy of where the CDR3 ends; the end is completed using the germline J gene. Germline V gene lookup returns CDR1 GTSNPN and CDR2 SVGIG (reference sequence). The CDR3 runs 17 residues. The ends lost 0 bases at V and 1 base at J; junction bases unmatched: 6. Full variable domain (remainder filled in from reference TRBV30 and TRBJ2-1): SQTIHQWPATLVQPVGSPLSLECTVEGTSNPNLYWYRQAAGRGLQLLFYSVGIGQISSEVPQNLSASRPQDRQFILSSKKLLLSDSGFYLCAWSVPSGGGSYNEQFFGPGTRLTVL.

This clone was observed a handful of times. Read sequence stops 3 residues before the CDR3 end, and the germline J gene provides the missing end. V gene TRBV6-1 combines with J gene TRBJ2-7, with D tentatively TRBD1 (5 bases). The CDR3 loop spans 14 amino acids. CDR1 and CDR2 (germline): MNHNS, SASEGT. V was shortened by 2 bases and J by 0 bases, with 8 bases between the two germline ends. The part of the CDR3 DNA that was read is TGTGCCAGCAGTGAATCAAGGGGCTCCTACGAG. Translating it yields CASSESRGSYE. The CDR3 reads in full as CASSESRGSYEQYF.

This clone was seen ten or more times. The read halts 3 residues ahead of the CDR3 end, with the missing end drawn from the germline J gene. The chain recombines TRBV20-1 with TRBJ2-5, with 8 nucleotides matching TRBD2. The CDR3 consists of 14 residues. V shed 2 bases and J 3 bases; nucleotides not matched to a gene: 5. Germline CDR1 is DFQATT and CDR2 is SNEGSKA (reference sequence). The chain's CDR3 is CSARKAGEEETQYF. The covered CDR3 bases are TGCAGTGCTAGAAAAGCGGGAGAAGAAGAGACC.

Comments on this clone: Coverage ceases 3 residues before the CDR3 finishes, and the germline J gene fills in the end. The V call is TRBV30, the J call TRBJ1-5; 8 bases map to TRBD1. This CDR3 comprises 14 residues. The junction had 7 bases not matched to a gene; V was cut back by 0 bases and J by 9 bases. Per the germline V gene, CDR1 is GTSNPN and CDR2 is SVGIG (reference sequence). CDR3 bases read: TGTGCCTGGAGTGTAAGGACAGGGCTGGGGCCC. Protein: CAWSVRTGLGP. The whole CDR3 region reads CAWSVRTGLGPQHF.

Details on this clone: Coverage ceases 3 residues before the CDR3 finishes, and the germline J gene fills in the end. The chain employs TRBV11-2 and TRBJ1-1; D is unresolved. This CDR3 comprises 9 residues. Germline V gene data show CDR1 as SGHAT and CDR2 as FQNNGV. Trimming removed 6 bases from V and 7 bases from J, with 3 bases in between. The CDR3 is CASSYEAFF. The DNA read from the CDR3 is TGTGCCAGCAGTTATGAA. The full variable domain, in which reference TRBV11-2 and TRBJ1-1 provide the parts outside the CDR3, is EAGVAQSPRYKIIEKRQSVAFWCNPISGHATLYWYQQILGQGPKLLIQFQNNGVVDDSQLPKDRFSAERLKGVDSTLKIQPAKLEDSAVYLCASSYEAFFGQGTRLTVV.

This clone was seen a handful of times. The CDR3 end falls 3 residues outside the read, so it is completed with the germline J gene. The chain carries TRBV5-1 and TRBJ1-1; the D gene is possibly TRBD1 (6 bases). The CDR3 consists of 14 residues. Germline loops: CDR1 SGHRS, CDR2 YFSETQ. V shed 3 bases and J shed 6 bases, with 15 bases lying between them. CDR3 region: CASSSQGSRAEAFF. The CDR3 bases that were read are TGCGCCAGCAGCTCACAGGGAAGTCGCGCTGAA. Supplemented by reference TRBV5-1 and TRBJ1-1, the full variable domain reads KAGVTQTPRYLIKTRGQQVTLSCSPISGHRSVSWYQQTPGQGLQFLFEYFSETQRNKGNFPGRFSGRQFSNSRSEMNVSTLELGDSALYLCASSSQGSRAEAFFGQGTRLTVV.